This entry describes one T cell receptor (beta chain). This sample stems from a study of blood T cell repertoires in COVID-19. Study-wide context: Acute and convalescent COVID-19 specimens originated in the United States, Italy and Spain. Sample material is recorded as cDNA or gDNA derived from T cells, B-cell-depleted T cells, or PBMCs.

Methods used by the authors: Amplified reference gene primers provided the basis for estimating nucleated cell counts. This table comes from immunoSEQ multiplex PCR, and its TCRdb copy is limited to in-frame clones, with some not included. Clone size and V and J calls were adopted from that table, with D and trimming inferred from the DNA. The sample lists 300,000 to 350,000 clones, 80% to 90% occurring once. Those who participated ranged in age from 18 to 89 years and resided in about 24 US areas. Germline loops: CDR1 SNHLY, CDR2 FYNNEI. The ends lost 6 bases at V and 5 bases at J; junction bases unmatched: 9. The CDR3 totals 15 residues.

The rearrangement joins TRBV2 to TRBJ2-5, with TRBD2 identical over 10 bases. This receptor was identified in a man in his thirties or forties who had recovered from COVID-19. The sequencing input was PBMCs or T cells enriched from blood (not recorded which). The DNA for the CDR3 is TGTGCCAGCAGGTCTAGCGGGGGAAGATTGGAGACCCAGTACTTC. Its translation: CASRSSGGRLETQYF.